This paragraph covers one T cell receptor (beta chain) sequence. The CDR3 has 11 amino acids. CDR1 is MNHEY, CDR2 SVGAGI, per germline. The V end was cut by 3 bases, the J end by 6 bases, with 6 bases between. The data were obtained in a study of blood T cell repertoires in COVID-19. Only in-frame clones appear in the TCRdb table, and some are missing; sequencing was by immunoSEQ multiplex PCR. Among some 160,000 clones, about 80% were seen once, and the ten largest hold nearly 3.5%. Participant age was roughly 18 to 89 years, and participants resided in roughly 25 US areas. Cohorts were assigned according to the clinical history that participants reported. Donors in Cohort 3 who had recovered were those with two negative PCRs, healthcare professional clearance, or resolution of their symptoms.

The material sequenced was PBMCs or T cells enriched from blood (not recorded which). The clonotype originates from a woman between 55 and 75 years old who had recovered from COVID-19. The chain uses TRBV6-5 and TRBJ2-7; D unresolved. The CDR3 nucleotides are TGTGCCAGCAGTTATAATCGCGAGCAGTACTTC. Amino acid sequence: CASSYNREQYF.